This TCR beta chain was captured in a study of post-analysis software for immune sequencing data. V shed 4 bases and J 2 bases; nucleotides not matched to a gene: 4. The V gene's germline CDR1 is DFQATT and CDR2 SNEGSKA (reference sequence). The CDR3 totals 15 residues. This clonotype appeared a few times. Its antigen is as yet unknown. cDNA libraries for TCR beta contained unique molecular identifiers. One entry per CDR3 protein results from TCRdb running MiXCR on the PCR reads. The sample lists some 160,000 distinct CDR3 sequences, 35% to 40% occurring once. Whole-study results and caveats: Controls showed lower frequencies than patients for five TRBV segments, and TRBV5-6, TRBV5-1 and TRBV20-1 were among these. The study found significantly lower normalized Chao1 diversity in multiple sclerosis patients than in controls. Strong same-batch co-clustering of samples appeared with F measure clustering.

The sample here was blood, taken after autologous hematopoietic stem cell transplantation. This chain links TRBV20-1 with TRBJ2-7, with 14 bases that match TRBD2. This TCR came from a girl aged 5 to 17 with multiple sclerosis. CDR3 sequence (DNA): TGCAGTGCTATCGGGACTAGCGGGAGCCCCTACGAGCAGTACTTC. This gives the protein CSAIGTSGSPYEQYF.